This T cell receptor (beta chain) was observed in a study of CD8 T cells in Susac syndrome (dated 2019 in TCRdb). With regard to the full study: Among the sequenced Susac syndrome patients, roughly six had clinically active disease and about 8 were in clinical remission. At blood withdrawal, Susac syndrome patients were either therapy-naive, taking corticosteroids (in some cases with IVIg as well), or taking IVIg alone. The study used repertoire sequencing to test whether antigen drove CD8+ T cell activation and differentiation in Susac syndrome. What the research found in general, with its limitations: The TCR sequencing and HLA analysis was acknowledged to have included a relatively small number of individuals. In the CD4+ T cell repertoire of Susac syndrome patients, clonal expansion was not detected.

High-throughput TCR beta sequencing profiled peripheral blood CD8+ and CD4+ T cells from healthy donors, Susac syndrome patients and multiple sclerosis patients. The Susac syndrome patients fulfilled recently defined diagnostic criteria for either definite or probable disease. Bulk CD8+ and CD4+ T cells were purified by magnetic negative isolation, while CD8+ TEMRA cells were enriched using FACS. Blood was collected in EDTA tubes and processed within 24 hours, with PBMCs isolated through density gradient centrifugation. PBMCs destined for TCR sequencing were cryopreserved in liquid nitrogen and later thawed in a 37 °C water bath. The sorted or isolated CD4+, CD8+ and CD8+ TEMRA cells reached a purity of at least 90%. RNA was extracted with the RNeasy kit and roughly 0.5 to 1 ug was reverse transcribed using random hexamers. TCR beta CDR3 regions were amplified with the immunoSEQ multiplex PCR assay covering 54 Vbeta and 13 Jbeta segments. PCR amplification bias was corrected by using a synthetic template baseline for primer optimization and computational correction. In the paper's pipeline: Reads were assigned to V, D and J genes according to IMGT and analyzed in immunoSEQ Analyzer, with only productive sequences retained. Clonality was computed as one minus Shannon entropy normalized by log2 of the number of productive unique sequences. For each patient and control, public and private clones were evaluated among the 100 most prevalent clones. Susac-specific clones were defined as absent from healthy and MS cohorts, around 980 published viral clones and other ImmuneACCESS disease sequences. TCRdb's own reprocessing of the public reads used fastp at Q25 and MiXCR and kept productive beta chains. Duplicate CDR3 protein sequences are folded into a single record with the most common DNA and genes. TCRdb's processing, not the authors', yielded these V and J calls. The sample contains some 190,000 distinct CDR3 sequences, about 94% of them found a single time. The ten largest clonotypes hold roughly 0.14% of the sample.

About this clonotype itself: Its antigen is currently not known. The record has no base qualities; no much larger clone is one base away.

This sequence originates from a human donor with Susac syndrome. The sample consisted of CD4+ T cells from PBMCs.

The CDR3 region: CASSYSGQVVGYTF. The DNA sequence is as follows: TGTGCCAGCAGTTACTCTGGTCAGGTGGTGGGCTACACCTTC. In this chain, TRBV6-5 is recombined with TRBJ1-2; the D gene is unclear. Measured from the cysteine to the phenylalanine, the CDR3 is 14 residues long. Only the CDR3 DNA stays, 42 bases, in frame from base 1. CDR1 and CDR2 are read off the germline V gene as MNHEY and SVGAGI. V and J lose 0 bases and 8 bases, and a span of 13 bases separates them.